These 10 T cell receptor beta chains were sequenced from one sample in a study of response to subunit inactivated influenza vaccine. TCRdb re-derived calls from the RT-PCR reads in MiXCR, one entry per CDR3 protein. The table includes over 400,000 distinct CDR3 sequences, over 10% detected once. The input for sequencing was PBMCs from blood, taken around seven weeks after vaccination. The receptors come from a man in his forties or fifties who received an inactivated influenza vaccine.

The V and J genes are TRBV11-2 and TRBJ2-7, with 7 bases identical to TRBD1. CDR3 length equals 14 residues. V was clipped by 6 bases and J by 2 bases; unmatched bases: 7. The V gene's germline CDR1 is SGHAT and CDR2 FQNNGV. The CDR3 bases are TGTGCCAGCAGGACGGACAGGAAGCCCTACGAGCAGTACTTC. As protein: CASRTDRKPYEQYF.

This clonotype was counted a few times. This chain connects TRBV28 to TRBJ1-6, with D perhaps matching TRBD1 (5 bases). V was clipped by 7 bases and J by 7 bases, with 11 bases between them. The CDR3 has 13 residues. Germline lookup yields CDR1 MDHEN and CDR2 SYDVKM. The CDR3 sequence: CASTSWGNSPLHF. Here the CDR3 DNA reads TGTGCCAGCACATCATGGGGGAATTCACCCCTCCACTTT.

This clonotype was recorded at least ten times. The gene calls are TRBV3-1 and TRBJ2-3; D ambiguous. The V gene's germline CDR1 is LGHDT and CDR2 YNNKEL (reference sequence). The CDR3 contains 11 residues. V lost 6 bases, J lost 4 bases, and 5 bases lay in between. CDR3 protein: CASRMADTQYF. The CDR3 region has the DNA TGTGCCAGCAGAATGGCAGATACGCAGTATTTT.

This clonotype was counted at least ten times. The V call is TRBV4-3, the J call TRBJ2-2; D not resolved. This CDR3 is built from 14 residues. Germline CDR1 LGHNA, CDR2 YSLEER. The germline V and J ends were trimmed by 1 base and 4 bases, with 7 bases remaining between them. In DNA form, the CDR3 reads TGCGCCAGCAGCCAAGTAACGGCCACCGGGGAGCTGTTTTTT. Protein sequence: CASSQVTATGELFF.

This clonotype was seen many times. The gene calls are TRBV20-1 and TRBJ2-7; 9 nucleotides line up with TRBD2. The junction had 7 bases not matched to a gene; V was cut back by 3 bases and J by 4 bases. CDR3 length: 14 residues. The germline CDR1 and CDR2 sequences are DFQATT and SNEGSKA (reference sequence). CDR3 DNA sequence: TGCAGTGCTAGTCAGCTAGCGGGACTGTACGAGCAGTACTTC. Its translation is CSASQLAGLYEQYF.

This chain connects TRBV29-1 to TRBJ2-1, with 14 bases lining up with TRBD2. Germline V gene lookup returns CDR1 SQVTM and CDR2 ANQGSEA. The CDR3 consists of 18 residues. The J segment lost 1 base and the V segment lost 6 bases, leaving 11 bases of the junction unmatched. Here the CDR3 DNA reads TGCAGCGTGGTGCCGGGACTAGCGGGGGCATTATCCTACAATGAGCAGTTCTTC. Translated: CSVVPGLAGALSYNEQFF.

This clonotype was observed a handful of times. The V gene is TRBV6-2 or TRBV6-3, the J gene TRBJ1-1; no definite D call. The germline gives CDR1 MNHEY, CDR2 SVGEGT. V shed 6 bases and J shed 5 bases, with 10 bases lying between them. This CDR3 contains 12 residues. The CDR3 DNA sequence: TGTGCCAGCAGGATAACAGAAACTGAAGCTTTCTTT. This codes for CASRITETEAFF.

The chain joins TRBV6-5 to TRBJ2-5; 7 nucleotides match TRBD1. There are 15 residues in the CDR3. The germline gives CDR1 MNHEY, CDR2 SVGAGI. V dropped 2 bases and J dropped 5; count of bases not matched to a gene: 8. CDR3 coding DNA: TGTGCCAGCAGTTACGCAGTACAGGGGCGGGAGACCCAGTACTTC. Protein sequence: CASSYAVQGRETQYF.

The gene calls are TRBV3-1 and TRBJ2-1; 9 bases are shared with TRBD1. Germline V gene sequence: CDR1 LGHDT, CDR2 YNNKEL (reference sequence). The CDR3 sequence is 15 residues long. The J segment lost 5 bases and the V segment lost 7 bases, leaving 9 bases of the junction unmatched. In DNA form, the CDR3 reads TGTGCCAGCACCTACCGACAGGGGGTGCACAATGAGCAGTTCTTC. Its translation is CASTYRQGVHNEQFF.

The chain links TRBV7-9 to TRBJ1-2, with D possibly TRBD1 on 6 matching bases. This CDR3 comprises 16 residues. CDR1 and CDR2 (germline): SEHNR, FQNEAQ (reference sequence). Trimming removed 5 bases at V and 3 bases at J, with 19 bases between. The CDR3 DNA follows: TGTGCCAGCAGCAAAGCCGGGGGCAGCCTCTACTATGGCTACACCTTC. Translation gives CASSKAGGSLYYGYTF.